This T cell receptor (beta chain) was sequenced for a study of radiation and T cells in renal cell carcinoma. The count of this clone is one. The antigen remains unidentified. General study results and limits: From baseline, blood top tumor clonotypes peaked at 2 weeks post-radiation.

Some clones are missing from TCRdb's copy, which holds only in-frame ones; the method was immunoSEQ multiplex PCR. This sample has roughly 61,000 clones, with about 74% found just once. Time point denoted: blood 4 weeks post-SBRT, at nephrectomy. The treatment was: 15 Gy SBRT to primary tumor, nephrectomy 4 weeks later. The V and J ends lost 0 bases and 1 base respectively, with 13 bases between them. The CDR3 covers 17 residues. Germline CDR1 and CDR2: LNHNV and YYDKDF (reference sequence). The sample was blood, taken from a patient whose treatment included radiotherapy and nephrectomy. V gene TRBV15 combines with J gene TRBJ1-5, with a tentative D call TRBD1 (5 bases). The receptor was isolated from a man in his 60s with renal cell carcinoma. DNA of the CDR3: TGTGCCACCAGCAGAGATCGGGGGACGAGGAGCAATCAGCCCCAGCATTTT. Its protein is CATSRDRGTRSNQPQHF.